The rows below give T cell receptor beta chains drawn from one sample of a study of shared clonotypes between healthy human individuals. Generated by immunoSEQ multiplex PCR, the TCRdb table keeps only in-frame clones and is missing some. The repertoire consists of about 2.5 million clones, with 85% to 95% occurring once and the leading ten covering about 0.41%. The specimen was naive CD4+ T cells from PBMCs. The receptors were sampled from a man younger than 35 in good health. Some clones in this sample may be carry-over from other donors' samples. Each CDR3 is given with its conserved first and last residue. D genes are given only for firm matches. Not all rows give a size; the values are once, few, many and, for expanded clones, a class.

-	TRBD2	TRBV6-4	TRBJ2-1	CASSDSSRGGDEQFF	TGTGCCAGCAGTGACTCGAGTCGGGGAGGGGATGAGCAGTTCTTC
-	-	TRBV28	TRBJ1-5	CASRSGNQPQHF	TGTGCCAGCAGATCGGGGAATCAGCCCCAGCATTTT
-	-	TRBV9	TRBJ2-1	CASSPRRDKGFNEQFF	TGTGCCAGCAGCCCCCGGAGGGACAAGGGTTTCAATGAGCAGTTCTTC
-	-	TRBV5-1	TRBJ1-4	CASSLKMTTANEKLFF	TGCGCCAGCAGCTTAAAGATGACAACGGCTAATGAAAAACTGTTTTTT
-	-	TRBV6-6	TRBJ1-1	CASGEGRVNTEAFF	TGTGCCAGCGGGGAAGGAAGGGTAAACACTGAAGCTTTCTTT
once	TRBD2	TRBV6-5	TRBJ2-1	CASGRREFRDEQFF	TGTGCCAGCGGTAGGCGGGAGTTCCGAGATGAGCAGTTCTTC
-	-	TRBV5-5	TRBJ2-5	CASSFQTGQYF	TGTGCCAGCAGCTTCCAGACAGGACAGTACTTC
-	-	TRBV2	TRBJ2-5	CASSERREETQYF	TGTGCCAGCAGTGAACGCAGGGAAGAGACCCAGTACTTC
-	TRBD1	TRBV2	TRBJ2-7	CASSLEMRTGGTYEQYF	TGTGCCAGCAGTTTAGAAATGAGGACAGGGGGTACCTACGAGCAGTACTTC
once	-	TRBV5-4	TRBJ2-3	CASSLSASSTDTQYF	TGTGCCAGCAGCTTGTCGGCTAGTTCTACAGATACGCAGTATTTT
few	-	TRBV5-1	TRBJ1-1	CASSFSSRQDTEAFF	TGCGCCAGCAGCTTCTCATCCCGACAGGACACTGAAGCTTTCTTT
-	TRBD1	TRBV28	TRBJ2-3	CASRRDGTASTDTQYF	TGTGCCAGCAGACGTGATGGGACAGCAAGCACAGATACGCAGTATTTT
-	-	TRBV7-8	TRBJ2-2	CASNPNGVRGELFF	TGTGCCAGCAACCCAAATGGGGTACGCGGGGAGCTGTTTTTT
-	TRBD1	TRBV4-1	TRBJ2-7	CASSQAQGATYEQYF	TGCGCCAGCAGCCAAGCCCAGGGGGCTACCTACGAGCAGTACTTC
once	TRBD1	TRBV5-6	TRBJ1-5	CASSFWDRGNNQPQHF	TGTGCCAGCAGCTTCTGGGACAGGGGAAACAATCAGCCCCAGCATTTT
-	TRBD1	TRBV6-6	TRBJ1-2	CASSSRQGPGYTF	TGTGCCAGCAGTTCCAGACAGGGGCCTGGCTACACCTTC
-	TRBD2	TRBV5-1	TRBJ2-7	CASSLGALAGGLRQYF	TGCGCCAGCAGCTTGGGTGCGCTAGCGGGAGGACTCCGGCAGTACTTC
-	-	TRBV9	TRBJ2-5	CASSPHRTETQYF	TGTGCCAGCAGCCCCCATAGAACTGAGACCCAGTACTTC
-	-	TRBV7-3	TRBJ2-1	CASSPAGNYNEQFF	TGTGCCAGCAGTCCCGCGGGCAACTACAATGAGCAGTTCTTC
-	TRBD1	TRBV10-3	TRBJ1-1	CAVGQGAYLRATEAFF	TGTGCCGTGGGACAGGGGGCCTATCTACGGGCCACTGAAGCTTTCTTT
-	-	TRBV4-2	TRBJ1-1	CASSQDGARGTEAFF	TGTGCCAGCAGCCAAGATGGGGCAAGGGGCACTGAAGCTTTCTTT
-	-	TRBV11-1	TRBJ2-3	CASSLLTHSTDTQYF	TGTGCCAGCAGCTTACTAACCCACTCTACAGATACGCAGTATTTT
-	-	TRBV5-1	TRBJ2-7	CASRIADGYEQYF	TGCGCCAGCAGGATAGCCGACGGCTACGAGCAGTACTTC
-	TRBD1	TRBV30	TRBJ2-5	CAWSSGGAVETQYF	TGTGCCTGGAGCTCAGGGGGCGCGGTGGAGACCCAGTACTTC
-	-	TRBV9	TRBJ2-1	CASSTFRDGEQFF	TGTGCCAGCAGCACTTTCAGGGACGGTGAGCAGTTCTTC
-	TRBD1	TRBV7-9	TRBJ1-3	CAIREGARSSGNTIYF	TGTGCCATCCGAGAGGGGGCTCGGTCTTCTGGAAACACCATATATTTT
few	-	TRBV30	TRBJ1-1	CAWSRGTNTEAFF	TGTGCCTGGAGTCGAGGGACCAACACTGAAGCTTTCTTT
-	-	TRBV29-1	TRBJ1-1	CSVSPGNTEAFF	TGCAGCGTTTCCCCAGGGAACACTGAAGCTTTCTTT
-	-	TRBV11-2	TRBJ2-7	CASSLFTSDYEQYF	TGTGCCAGCAGCTTATTTACCTCGGACTACGAGCAGTACTTC
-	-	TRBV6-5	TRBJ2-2	CASTEQGSGELFF	TGTGCCAGCACCGAACAGGGTTCCGGGGAGCTGTTTTTT
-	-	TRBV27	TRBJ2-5	CASSIDGGGRQTQYF	TGTGCCAGCAGTATCGATGGGGGGGGCCGGCAGACCCAGTACTTC
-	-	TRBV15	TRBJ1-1	CATSSRGRNTEAFF	TGTGCCACCAGCTCCCGAGGGAGAAACACTGAAGCTTTCTTT
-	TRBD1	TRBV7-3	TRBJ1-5	CASSSRGGTGNNQPQHF	TGTGCCAGCAGCTCGAGGGGAGGGACAGGTAACAATCAGCCCCAGCATTTT
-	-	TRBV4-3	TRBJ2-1	CASSQDTGLVYEQFF	TGCGCCAGCAGCCAAGACACGGGACTCGTCTATGAGCAGTTCTTC
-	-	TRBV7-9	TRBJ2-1	CASSLNSNEQFF	TGTGCCAGCAGCTTAAATAGCAATGAGCAGTTCTTC
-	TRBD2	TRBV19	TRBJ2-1	CASSQAGGPMGEQFF	TGTGCCAGTAGTCAAGCGGGAGGGCCGATGGGTGAGCAGTTCTTC
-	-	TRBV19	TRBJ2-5	CASSTWGQETQYF	TGTGCCAGTAGTACTTGGGGGCAAGAGACCCAGTACTTC
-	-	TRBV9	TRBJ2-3	CASTRRGPADTQYF	TGTGCCAGCACAAGGAGGGGCCCCGCAGATACGCAGTATTTT
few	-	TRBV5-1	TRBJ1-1	CASSRDRNTEAFF	TGCGCCAGCAGCAGAGACAGGAACACTGAAGCTTTCTTT
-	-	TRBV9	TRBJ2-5	CASSVDRDEGETQYF	TGTGCCAGCAGCGTAGACAGGGATGAGGGGGAGACCCAGTACTTC
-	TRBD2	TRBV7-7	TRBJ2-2	CASSASSGGGELFF	TGTGCCAGCAGCGCATCTAGCGGGGGCGGGGAGCTGTTTTTT
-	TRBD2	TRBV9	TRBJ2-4	CASSTLSGREDIQYF	TGTGCCAGCAGCACTTTAAGCGGGAGGGAGGACATTCAGTACTTC
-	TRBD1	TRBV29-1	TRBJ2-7	CSVVETGMDEQYF	TGCAGCGTTGTTGAGACAGGGATGGACGAGCAGTACTTC
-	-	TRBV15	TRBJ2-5	CATSREVQETQYF	TGTGCCACCAGCAGAGAAGTACAAGAGACCCAGTACTTC
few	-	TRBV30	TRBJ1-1	CAWSRKVNTEAFF	TGTGCCTGGAGTAGGAAGGTGAACACTGAAGCTTTCTTT
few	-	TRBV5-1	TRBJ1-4	CASSLGATNEKLFF	TGCGCCAGCAGCTTGGGAGCAACTAATGAAAAACTGTTTTTT
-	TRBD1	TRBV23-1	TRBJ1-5	CASIHRRGTGGYQESQPQHF	TGCGCCAGCATCCATCGGCGGGGGACAGGGGGGTATCAGGAGAGTCAGCCCCAGCATTTT
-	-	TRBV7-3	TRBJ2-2	CASSVTGTVTGELFF	TGTGCCAGCAGCGTTACAGGGACCGTCACCGGGGAGCTGTTTTTT
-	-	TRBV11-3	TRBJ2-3	CASSPGQTDTQYF	TGTGCCAGCAGCCCAGGACAGACCGATACGCAGTATTTT
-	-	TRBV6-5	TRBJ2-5	CASSYSGRNQETQYF	TGTGCCAGCAGTTATTCCGGCCGAAACCAAGAGACCCAGTACTTC
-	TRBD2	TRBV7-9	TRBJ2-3	CASSSRVGGGATDTQYF	TGTGCCAGCAGCTCCCGCGTGGGGGGAGGGGCCACAGATACGCAGTATTTT
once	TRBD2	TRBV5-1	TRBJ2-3	CASSYGLGADTQYF	TGCGCCAGCAGCTACGGACTAGGGGCAGATACGCAGTATTTT
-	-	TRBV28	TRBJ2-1	CATSDGVYNEQFF	TGTGCCACCTCGGACGGAGTATACAATGAGCAGTTCTTC